The present T cell receptor beta chain was sequenced within a study of CD8+CD57+ T cells in acquired aplastic anemia. Broader study findings: The CD8+ Simpson's diversity of patients and controls was not significantly different.

The CDR3 has 15 residues if both end residues are counted. This clonotype has only one observation. Antigen specificity is unknown. Since a much larger clone is just one base distant, this may be a read error. The conserved phenylalanine or tryptophan normally closing the CDR3 is absent here, so this likely arose from a read error. No DNA is shown, since the ends of the CDR3 on it are uncertain; the CDR3 is the one TCRdb lists. TCR beta VDJ and CDR3 profiling used genomic DNA as template. TCRdb recomputed calls from the reads with MiXCR, one row per CDR3 protein. In the table there are about 180,000 distinct CDR3 sequences, around 50% of which are singletons. Patients chosen for sequencing had shown CD8+CD57+ cell expansion by flow cytometry.

This chain connects TRBV12-1 to TRBJ1-3; the table names TRBD1, a call not compared with the DNA. TRBV12-1 is marked as a pseudogene. The sequencing sample was made of sorted CD4+, CD8+, or CD8+CD57+ T cells (not recorded which) from PBMCs. This clonotype was obtained from a human donor with aplastic anemia. The chain's CDR3 is CASSFQGSSGNTIYI.